This T cell receptor beta chain was identified during a study of CXCR3-negative and CXCR3-positive naive CD8 T cells. Details on this clonotype: Its antigen remains unknown.

There are 12 residues in the CDR3. CDR1 is LNHDA and CDR2 is SQIVND in the germline V gene (reference sequence). Study-wide results and caveats: TRB CDR3s were more hydrophobic in CXCR3-positive than in CXCR3-negative naive cells.

5' RACE with UMI labels generated the TRB cDNA libraries. No DNA is given; TCRdb re-called the 5' RACE reads and lists each CDR3 protein once. The sample totals 150,000 to 160,000 distinct CDR3 sequences. The sequenced sample consisted of naive CXCR3+ CD8+ T cells from blood. The sample's subset: CD45RO-CCR7+CD27+CD95- naive CD8+ T cells expressing CXCR3 (TNR3+). The rearrangement uses TRBV19 and TRBJ2-1. The source of this sequence is a human donor in good health. Some clones in this sample may be carry-over from other donors' samples. CDR3 amino acids: CASSIPYNEQFF. The full variable domain, its missing parts supplied by reference TRBV19 and TRBJ2-1, is DGGITQSPKYLFRKEGQNVTLSCEQNLNHDAMYWYRQDPGQGLRLIYYSQIVNDFQKGDIAEGYSVSREKKESFPLTVTSAQKNPTAFYLCASSIPYNEQFFGPGTRLTVL.